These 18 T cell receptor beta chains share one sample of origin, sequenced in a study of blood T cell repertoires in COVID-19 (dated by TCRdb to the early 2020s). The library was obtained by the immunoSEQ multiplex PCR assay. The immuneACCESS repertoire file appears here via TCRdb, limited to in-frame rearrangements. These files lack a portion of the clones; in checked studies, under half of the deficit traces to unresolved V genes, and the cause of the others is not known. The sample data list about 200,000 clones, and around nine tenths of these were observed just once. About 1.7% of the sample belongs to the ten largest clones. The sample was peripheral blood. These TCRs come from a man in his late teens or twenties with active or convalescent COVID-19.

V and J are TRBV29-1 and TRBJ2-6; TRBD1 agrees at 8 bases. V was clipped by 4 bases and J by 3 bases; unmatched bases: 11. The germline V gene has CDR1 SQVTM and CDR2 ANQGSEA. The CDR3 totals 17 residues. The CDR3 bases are TGCAGCGTTGTTTTGGCAGGGGGCGCGTATGGGGCCAACGTCCTGACTTTC. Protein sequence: CSVVLAGGAYGANVLTF. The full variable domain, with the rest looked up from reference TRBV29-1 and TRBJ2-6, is SAVISQKPSRDICQRGTSLTIQCQVDSQVTMMFWYRQQPGQSLTLIATANQGSEATYESGFVIDKFPISRPNLTFSTLTVSNMSPEDSSIYLCSVVLAGGAYGANVLTFGAGSRLTVL.

The CDR3, as DNA: TGTGCCAGCAGCCCGGGACAGGGGTTAAGCTATGGCTACACCTTC. Translated, it gives CASSPGQGLSYGYTF. The chain links TRBV5-8 to TRBJ1-2; 10 bases map to TRBD1. Germline V gene sequence: CDR1 SGHTS, CDR2 YDEGEE. V lost 4 bases to trimming and J lost 4 bases; unmatched junction nucleotides: 7. This CDR3 spans 15 amino acids.

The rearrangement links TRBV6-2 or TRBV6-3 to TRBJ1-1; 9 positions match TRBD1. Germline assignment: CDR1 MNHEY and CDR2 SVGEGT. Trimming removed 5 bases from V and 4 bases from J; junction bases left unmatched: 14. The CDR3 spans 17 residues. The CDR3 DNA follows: TGTGCCAGCAGTCCGTTGACAGGGGGGTTTCTCACCACTGAAGCTTTCTTT. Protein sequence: CASSPLTGGFLTTEAFF.

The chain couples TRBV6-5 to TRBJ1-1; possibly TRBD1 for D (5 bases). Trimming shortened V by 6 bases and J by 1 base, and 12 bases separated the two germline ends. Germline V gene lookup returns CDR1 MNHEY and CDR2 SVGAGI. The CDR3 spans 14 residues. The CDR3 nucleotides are TGTGCCAGCAGCACTTACACAGGGAACACTGAAGCTTTCTTT. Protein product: CASSTYTGNTEAFF.

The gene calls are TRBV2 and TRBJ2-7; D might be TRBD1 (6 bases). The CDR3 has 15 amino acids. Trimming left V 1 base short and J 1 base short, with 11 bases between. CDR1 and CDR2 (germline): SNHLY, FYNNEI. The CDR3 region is CASSEGRGTSYEQYF. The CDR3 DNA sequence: TGTGCCAGCAGTGAAGGCAGGGGTACATCCTACGAGCAGTACTTC.

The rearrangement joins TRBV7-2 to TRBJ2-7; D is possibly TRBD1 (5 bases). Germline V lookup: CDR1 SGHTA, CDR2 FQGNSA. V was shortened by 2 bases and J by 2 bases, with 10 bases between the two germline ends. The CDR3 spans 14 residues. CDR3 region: CASSLRPTAYEQYF. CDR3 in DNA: TGTGCCAGCAGCTTAAGGCCGACAGCCTACGAGCAGTACTTC.

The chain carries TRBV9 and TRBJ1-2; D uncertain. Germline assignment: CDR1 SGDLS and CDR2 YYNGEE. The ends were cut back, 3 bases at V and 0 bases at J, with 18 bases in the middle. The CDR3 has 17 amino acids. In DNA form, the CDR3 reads TGTGCCAGCAGCGGAGCGAGAGTGGAGCCTACTAACTATGGCTACACCTTC. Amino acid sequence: CASSGARVEPTNYGYTF.

The chain's CDR3 is CASSEALGTAQPQHF. The CDR3 DNA sequence: TGTGCCAGCAGTGAAGCGCTGGGGACTGCTCAGCCCCAGCATTTT. The chain is built from TRBV6-1 and TRBJ1-5; possible D gene TRBD1, 5 bases. This CDR3 has 15 amino acids. Trimming took off 0 bases at V and 6 bases at J, with 12 bases between the two ends. CDR1 is MNHNS, CDR2 SASEGT, per germline.

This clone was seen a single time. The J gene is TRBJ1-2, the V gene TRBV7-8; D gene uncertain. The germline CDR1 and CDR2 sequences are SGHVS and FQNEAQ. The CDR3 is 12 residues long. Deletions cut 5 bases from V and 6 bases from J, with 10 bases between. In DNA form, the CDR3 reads TGTGCCAGCAGCCAGACATTAGATGGCTACACCTTC. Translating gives CASSQTLDGYTF.

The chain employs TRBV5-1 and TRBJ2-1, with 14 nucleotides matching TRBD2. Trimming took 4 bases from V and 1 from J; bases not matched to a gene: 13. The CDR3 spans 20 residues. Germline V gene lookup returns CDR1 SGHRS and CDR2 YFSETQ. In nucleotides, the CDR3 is TGCGCCAGCAGCCTCACCCCGGGACTAGCGGGAGATATATCCTACAATGAGCAGTTCTTC. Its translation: CASSLTPGLAGDISYNEQFF.

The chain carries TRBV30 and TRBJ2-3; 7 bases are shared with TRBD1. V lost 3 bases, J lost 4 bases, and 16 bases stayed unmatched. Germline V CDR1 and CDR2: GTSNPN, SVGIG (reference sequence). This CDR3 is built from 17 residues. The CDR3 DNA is TGTGCCTGGAGCCGACGTCGGACAGGATCCCTTGCAGATACGCAGTATTTT. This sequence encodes CAWSRRRTGSLADTQYF.

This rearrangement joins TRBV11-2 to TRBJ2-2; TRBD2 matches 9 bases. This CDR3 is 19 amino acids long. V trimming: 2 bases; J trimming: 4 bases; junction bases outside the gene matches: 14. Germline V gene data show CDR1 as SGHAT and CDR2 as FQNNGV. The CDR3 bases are TGTGCCAGCAGCTTAAAAGAGTTTGCGGGAGGGACGGCCACCGGGGAGCTGTTTTTT. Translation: CASSLKEFAGGTATGELFF.

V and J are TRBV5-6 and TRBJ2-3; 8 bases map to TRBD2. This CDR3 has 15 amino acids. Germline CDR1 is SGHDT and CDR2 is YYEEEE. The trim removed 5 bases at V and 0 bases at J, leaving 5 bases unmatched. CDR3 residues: CASRFTSGSTDTQYF. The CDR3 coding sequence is TGTGCCAGCAGATTTACTAGCGGAAGCACAGATACGCAGTATTTT. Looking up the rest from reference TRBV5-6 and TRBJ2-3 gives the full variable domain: DAGVTQSPTHLIKTRGQQVTLRCSPKSGHDTVSWYQQALGQGPQFIFQYYEEEERQRGNFPDRFSGHQFPNYSSELNVNALLLGDSALYLCASRFTSGSTDTQYFGPGTRLTVL.

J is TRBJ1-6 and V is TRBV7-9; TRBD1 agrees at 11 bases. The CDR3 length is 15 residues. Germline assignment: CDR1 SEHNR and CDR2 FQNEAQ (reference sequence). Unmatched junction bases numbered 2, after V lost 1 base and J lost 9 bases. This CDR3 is CASSLGTGGFSPLHF. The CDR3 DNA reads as TGTGCCAGCAGCTTAGGGACAGGGGGCTTTTCACCCCTCCACTTT.

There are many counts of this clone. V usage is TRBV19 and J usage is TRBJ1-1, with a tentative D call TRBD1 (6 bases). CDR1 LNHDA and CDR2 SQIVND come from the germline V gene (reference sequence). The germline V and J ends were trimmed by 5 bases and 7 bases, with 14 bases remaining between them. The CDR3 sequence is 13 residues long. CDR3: CASSRTDQFEAFF. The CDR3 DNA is TGTGCCAGTAGTCGGACAGATCAATTTGAAGCTTTCTTT.

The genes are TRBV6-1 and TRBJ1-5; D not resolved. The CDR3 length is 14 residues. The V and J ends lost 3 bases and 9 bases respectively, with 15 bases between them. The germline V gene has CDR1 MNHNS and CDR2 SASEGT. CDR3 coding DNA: TGTGCCAGCAGTGACGCTCAGGCAGAGTCGCCCCAGCATTTT. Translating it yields CASSDAQAESPQHF.

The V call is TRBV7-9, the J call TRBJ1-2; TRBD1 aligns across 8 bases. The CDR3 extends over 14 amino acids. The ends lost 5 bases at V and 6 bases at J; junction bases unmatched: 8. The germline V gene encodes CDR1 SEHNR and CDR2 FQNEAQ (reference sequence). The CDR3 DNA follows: TGTGCCAGCAGCAAGGACAGGGAAATTCATGGCTACACCTTC. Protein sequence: CASSKDREIHGYTF. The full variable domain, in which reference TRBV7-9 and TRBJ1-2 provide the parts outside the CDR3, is DTGVSQNPRHKITKRGQNVTFRCDPISEHNRLYWYRQTLGQGPEFLTYFQNEAQLEKSRLLSDRFSAERPKGSFSTLEIQRTEQGDSAMYLCASSKDREIHGYTFGSGTRLTVV.

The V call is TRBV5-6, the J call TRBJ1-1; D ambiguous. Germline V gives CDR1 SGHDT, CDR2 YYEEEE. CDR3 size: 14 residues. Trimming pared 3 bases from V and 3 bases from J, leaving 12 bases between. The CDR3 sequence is CASSSLRGYTEAFF. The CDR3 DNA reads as TGTGCCAGCAGCTCCCTTCGGGGATACACTGAAGCTTTCTTT.